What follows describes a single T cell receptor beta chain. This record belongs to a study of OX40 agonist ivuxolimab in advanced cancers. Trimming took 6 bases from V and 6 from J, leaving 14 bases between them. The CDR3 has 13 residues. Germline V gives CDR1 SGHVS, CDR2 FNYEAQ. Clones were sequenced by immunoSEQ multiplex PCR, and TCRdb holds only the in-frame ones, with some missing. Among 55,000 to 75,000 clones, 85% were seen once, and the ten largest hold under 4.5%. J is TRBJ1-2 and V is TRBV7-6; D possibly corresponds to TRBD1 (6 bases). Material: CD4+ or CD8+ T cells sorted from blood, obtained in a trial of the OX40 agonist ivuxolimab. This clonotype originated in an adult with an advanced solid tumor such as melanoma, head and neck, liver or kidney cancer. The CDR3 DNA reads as TGTGCCAGCAGTTTCAGCGAGGGGGATGGCTACACCTTC. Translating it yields CASSFSEGDGYTF.